One sample yielded the 21 T cell receptor beta chains listed below, sequenced in a study of OX40 agonist ivuxolimab in advanced cancers. Data came from immunoSEQ multiplex PCR; TCRdb stores just in-frame clones and leaves some out. The top ten clones hold less than 8% of a sample with 75,000 to 80,000 clones, around nine tenths of them seen once. This specimen was CD4+ or CD8+ T cells sorted from blood, taken in a trial of the OX40 agonist ivuxolimab. The receptors were gathered from an adult with an advanced solid tumor such as melanoma, head and neck, liver or kidney cancer.

The chain couples TRBV10-1 to TRBJ2-1; a possible D gene is TRBD2 (6 bases). Per the germline V gene, CDR1 is WNHNN and CDR2 is SYGVQD (reference sequence). Trimming stripped 0 bases from V and 3 bases from J, with 9 bases between. The CDR3 totals 15 residues. The CDR3 DNA reads as TGCGCCAGCAGTGAGTCTGGACTACGCTACAATGAGCAGTTCTTC. The encoded protein is CASSESGLRYNEQFF.

V usage is TRBV11-2 and J usage is TRBJ2-1; D is uncertain. Trimming took off 0 bases at V and 2 bases at J, with 5 bases between the two ends. The germline V gene has CDR1 SGHAT and CDR2 FQNNGV. There are 14 residues in the CDR3. The DNA of the CDR3 is TGTGCCAGCAGCTTAGACGGCACCTACAATGAGCAGTTCTTC. This encodes CASSLDGTYNEQFF.

V is TRBV9 and J is TRBJ2-2; D not resolved. The V gene's germline CDR1 is SGDLS and CDR2 YYNGEE. V was clipped by 4 bases and J by 3 bases, with 7 bases between them. CDR3 size: 13 residues. The CDR3: CASSPHDTGELFF. In DNA form, the CDR3 reads TGTGCCAGCAGCCCCCACGACACCGGGGAGCTGTTTTTT. The variable domain in full, with the rest retrieved from reference TRBV9 and TRBJ2-2, is DSGVTQTPKHLITATGQRVTLRCSPRSGDLSVYWYQQSLDQGLQFLIQYYNGEERAKGNILERFSAQQFPDLHSELNLSSLELGDSALYFCASSPHDTGELFFGEGSRLTVL.

The J gene is TRBJ2-7, the V gene TRBV7-6; 7 nucleotides agree with TRBD2. The CDR3 has 15 residues. J lost 1 base, V lost 4 bases, and 7 bases had no gene match. Germline CDR1 and CDR2: SGHVS and FNYEAQ. This CDR3 is CASSSSGLPSYEQYF. The CDR3 DNA reads TGTGCCAGCAGCTCTAGCGGACTCCCTTCCTACGAGCAGTACTTC.

The V and J genes are TRBV4-1 and TRBJ1-2, with D possibly being TRBD1 (6 bases). Trimming removed 5 bases from V and 8 bases from J, with 15 bases in between. This CDR3 region has 13 residues. The germline gives CDR1 MGHRA, CDR2 YSYEKL. CDR3 residues: CASSLDSGWGYTF. The CDR3 DNA reads as TGCGCCAGCAGCTTGGACAGCGGCTGGGGCTACACCTTC.

This clone has just a few counts. This sequence joins TRBV5-1 and TRBJ1-2; a possible D gene is TRBD1 (5 bases). Germline loops: CDR1 SGHRS, CDR2 YFSETQ. CDR3 size: 13 residues. Trimming pared 0 bases from V and 8 bases from J, leaving 11 bases between. CDR3 protein: CASSLGRGGGYTF. The CDR3 bases are TGCGCCAGCAGCTTGGGTAGGGGAGGCGGCTACACCTTC.

This rearrangement joins TRBV6-5 to TRBJ2-2; D unclear. V was shortened by 9 bases and J by 7 bases, with 15 bases between the two germline ends. Germline assignment: CDR1 MNHEY and CDR2 SVGAGI. This CDR3 has 13 residues. The CDR3 sequence is CASSPMVVGELFF. The CDR3 coding sequence is TGTGCCAGTAGCCCCATGGTTGTCGGGGAGCTGTTTTTT.

This clone was detected only a few times. The chain joins TRBV19 to TRBJ1-4; TRBD1 might be the D (6 bases). V lost 5 bases and J 7 bases, leaving 14 bases between the germline ends. This CDR3 spans 14 amino acids. CDR1 is LNHDA and CDR2 is SQIVND in the germline V gene (reference sequence). CDR3 DNA sequence: TGTGCCAGTAGTTTCAACAGGGTTCGTGAAAAACTGTTTTTT. Translated: CASSFNRVREKLFF. Drawing the rest from reference TRBV19 and TRBJ1-4, the complete variable domain is DGGITQSPKYLFRKEGQNVTLSCEQNLNHDAMYWYRQDPGQGLRLIYYSQIVNDFQKGDIAEGYSVSREKKESFPLTVTSAQKNPTAFYLCASSFNRVREKLFFGSGTQLSVL.

The rearrangement uses TRBV5-1 and TRBJ2-7; the match to TRBD1 covers 7 bases. V trimming: 6 bases; J trimming: 5 bases; junction bases outside the gene matches: 23. Germline V gives CDR1 SGHRS, CDR2 YFSETQ. This CDR3 has 18 amino acids. The CDR3 DNA reads TGCGCCAGCAACGTCAATCCAACCACACAGGGGACGTTTGACGAGCAGTACTTC. This encodes CASNVNPTTQGTFDEQYF.

The CDR3 coding sequence is TGTGCCAGCACTAAGACCGGGGTGCACACCGGGGAGCTGTTTTTT. Its translation: CASTKTGVHTGELFF. The chain carries TRBV7-3 and TRBJ2-2; D perhaps matches TRBD2 (5 bases). Germline values: CDR1 SGHTA, CDR2 FQGTGA. The V and J ends lost 7 bases and 3 bases respectively, with 15 bases between them. The CDR3 has 15 residues. Full variable domain (rest looked up from reference TRBV7-3 and TRBJ2-2): GAGVSQTPSNKVTEKGKYVELRCDPISGHTALYWYRQSLGQGPEFLIYFQGTGAADDSGLPNDRFFAVRPEGSVSTLKIQRTERGDSAVYLCASTKTGVHTGELFFGEGSRLTVL.

This clone appeared a few times. The genes are TRBV9 and TRBJ1-6; D is perhaps TRBD1 (6 bases). The germline V and J ends were trimmed by 4 bases and 6 bases, with 11 bases remaining between them. Germline V CDR1 and CDR2: SGDLS, YYNGEE. The CDR3 is made up of 14 amino acids. The CDR3: CASSQGGLNSPLHF. CDR3 DNA sequence: TGTGCCAGCAGCCAAGGGGGGCTTAATTCACCCCTCCACTTT.

The rearrangement uses TRBV7-3 and TRBJ1-6, with TRBD1 matching over 8 bases. The germline gives CDR1 SGHTA, CDR2 FQGTGA. The V and J ends lost 5 bases and 7 bases, in that order; junction bases with no gene match: 4. The CDR3 is 14 amino acids. The CDR3 sequence is CASSTTGGNSPLHF. DNA for the CDR3: TGTGCCAGCAGCACTACAGGGGGAAATTCACCCCTCCACTTT.

The V gene is TRBV5-1, the J gene TRBJ2-7; D assignment may be TRBD1 or TRBD2 (5 bases each). The V end lost 0 bases, the J end lost 6 bases, and 10 bases lay between the germline ends. Germline loops: CDR1 SGHRS, CDR2 YFSETQ. The CDR3 covers 13 residues. In nucleotides, the CDR3 is TGCGCCAGCAGCTTGGCGGGGCGGCGCGAGCAGTACTTC. This codes for CASSLAGRREQYF.

This chain links TRBV9 with TRBJ1-2, with D unclear. Trimming left V 0 bases short and J 5 bases short, with 14 bases between. The germline V gene has CDR1 SGDLS and CDR2 YYNGEE. This CDR3 is built from 15 residues. The CDR3: CASSVDLRVWYGYTF. In nucleotides, the CDR3 is TGTGCCAGCAGCGTAGATCTCCGGGTTTGGTATGGCTACACCTTC.

The chain has TRBV10-2 and TRBJ2-7, with D maybe TRBD1 (5 bases). Trimming shortened V by 2 bases and J by 4 bases, and 9 bases separated the two germline ends. This CDR3 has 13 residues. From germline, CDR1 is WSHSY and CDR2 SAAADI. The CDR3 sequence: CASSEDRPYEQYF. The DNA for the CDR3 is TGCGCCAGCAGTGAGGACAGACCGTACGAGCAGTACTTC.

This chain connects TRBV5-1 to TRBJ2-3; D call uncertain. This CDR3 spans 15 amino acids. The V gene lost 7 bases and the J gene lost 2 bases, with 17 bases spanning the gap. Germline V gene sequence: CDR1 SGHRS, CDR2 YFSETQ. The CDR3 region has the DNA TGCGCCAGCGCTTCCGTCACGTCTAACACAGATACGCAGTATTTT. Its translation is CASASVTSNTDTQYF. The full variable domain, completed using reference TRBV5-1 and TRBJ2-3, is KAGVTQTPRYLIKTRGQQVTLSCSPISGHRSVSWYQQTPGQGLQFLFEYFSETQRNKGNFPGRFSGRQFSNSRSEMNVSTLELGDSALYLCASASVTSNTDTQYFGPGTRLTVL.

This clone has a handful of counts. This chain uses TRBV1 with TRBJ1-3; the table's D gene call, TRBD1, was not cross checked with the DNA. TRBV1 is designated a pseudogene. The CDR3 contains 16 residues. The CDR3 nucleotides are TGCACCAGCAGCCGAAACGACAGGGTCCCTGGAAACACCATATATTTT. This gives the protein CTSSRNDRVPGNTIYF.

As for this clone: The same CDR3 also results from other DNA sequences found in this sample. V and J are TRBV7-9 and TRBJ2-5; no firm D call. Germline V gene data show CDR1 as SEHNR and CDR2 as FQNEAQ (reference sequence). The V end lost 6 bases, the J end lost 2 bases, and 4 bases lay between the germline ends. The CDR3 covers 11 residues. The CDR3 sequence: CASSVQETQYF. In nucleotides, the CDR3 is TGTGCCAGCAGTGTGCAAGAGACCCAGTACTTC.

V gene TRBV6-6 combines with J gene TRBJ1-2, with 7 bases that match TRBD1. The CDR3 consists of 14 residues. Germline V CDR1 and CDR2: MNHNY, SVGAGI (reference sequence). With V trimmed by 5 bases and J by 2 bases, 5 bases remained unmatched. In DNA, the CDR3 is TGTGCCAGCAGTGGGAGGGACAGAAACTATGGCTACACCTTC. As protein: CASSGRDRNYGYTF.

This clone has a single count. The rearrangement uses TRBV4-2 and TRBJ2-1, with TRBD2 identical over 7 bases. V trimming: 0 bases; J trimming: 5 bases; junction bases outside the gene matches: 10. This CDR3 comprises 17 residues. Looked up from germline, CDR1 is LGHNA and CDR2 is YNFKEQ. Written as DNA, the CDR3 is TGTGCCAGCAGCCAAGAATCCCCCAGCGGGGTAAACAATGAGCAGTTCTTC. Protein: CASSQESPSGVNNEQFF.

The chain recombines TRBV2 with TRBJ1-5; TRBD1 aligns across 9 bases. Germline loops: CDR1 SNHLY, CDR2 FYNNEI. Trimming cost V 7 bases and J 9 bases; bases outside gene matches: 7. CDR3 length: 13 residues. CDR3 protein: CASKRQGVWPQHF. The CDR3 DNA reads as TGTGCCAGCAAGCGACAGGGGGTATGGCCCCAGCATTTT.